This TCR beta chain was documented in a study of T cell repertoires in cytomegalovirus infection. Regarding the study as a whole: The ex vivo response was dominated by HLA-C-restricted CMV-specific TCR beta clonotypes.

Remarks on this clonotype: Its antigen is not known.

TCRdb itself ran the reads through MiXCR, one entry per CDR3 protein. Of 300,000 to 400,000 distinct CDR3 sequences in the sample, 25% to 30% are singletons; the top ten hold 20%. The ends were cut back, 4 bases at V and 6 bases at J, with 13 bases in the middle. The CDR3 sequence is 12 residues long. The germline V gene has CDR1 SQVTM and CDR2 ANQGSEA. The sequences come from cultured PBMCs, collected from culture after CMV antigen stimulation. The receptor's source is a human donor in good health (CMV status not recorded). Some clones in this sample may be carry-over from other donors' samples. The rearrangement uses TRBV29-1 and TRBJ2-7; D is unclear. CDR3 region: CSVGWAGLEQYF. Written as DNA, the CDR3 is TGCAGCGTTGGATGGGCCGGGCTCGAGCAGTACTTC.